These T cell receptor beta chains were read from a single sample in a study of tumor and adjacent non-tumor tissue in lung cancer. TCRdb re-analysed the multiplex PCR reads in MiXCR, keeping a single row per CDR3 protein. Found here are around 100,000 distinct CDR3 sequences, roughly two thirds of them singletons; the top ten hold roughly 19%. Sequencing was done on a sample of distant non-tumor lung tissue. Source of these receptors: a young man with non-small cell lung cancer. The CDR3 runs from the conserved cysteine through the conserved F or W. Fields, in order: V gene, CDR3 protein.

>TRBV28
CASSSPIAEKSPYNEQLF
>TRBV4-1
CVSSQGETGGIGETYEHYF
>TRBV7-9
CASSEQLYGYGYTF
>TRBV12-3/TRBV12-4
CTSSFLGTVSYEQYF
>TRBV4-1
CASSQAGGPKNIQYF
>TRBV11-2
CASSLDPRGGYGYTF
>TRBV13
CASSSRRDSTGNTIYF
>TRBV7-9
CASSLKAAGFATEAFF
>TRBV4-3
CASSQDGGSHCDTQYF
>TRBV5-5
CASGFSGSGEQYF
>TRBV29-1
CSVKIADGYTF
>TRBV20-1
CSAQPGTGYNTGELFF
>TRBV5-6
CASSLVPGAAGELFF
>TRBV11-3
CASNLALSKGGEQFF
>TRBV12-5
CASSSVEEQFF
>TRBV28
CASSPPGPGEETQYF
>TRBV11-2
CVSSLGSVIYGYTF
>TRBV5-1
CASSFRGQGNTEAFF
>TRBV20-1
CSARTDSPEKLSF
>TRBV11-2
CASSLDWRGGTDTQYF
>TRBV20-1
CSGPGTSGDNEEFF
>TRBV4-2
CASSQRAHLRAWITDTQYF
>TRBV10-3
CAISTTGEVVFF
>TRBV20-1
CSAHMGVETGELFF
>TRBV11-2
CASSSLGGRDGEQYF
>TRBV4-1
CASGPEEGGYGYTF
>TRBV12-3/TRBV12-4
CASSLSSDGELFF
>TRBV11-1
CASSLAGKKDYGYTF
>TRBV6-5
CAGSPYSESPLHF
>TRBV29-1
CSDGRGDYEQYF
>TRBV12-3/TRBV12-4
CTSSPTLPDGYTF
>TRBV20-1
CSATTGGWGIQPQHF
>TRBV11-1
CASSLVLAVPDTQYF
>TRBV7-2
CASSPGFSQHYEQYF
>TRBV11-2
CASTQTAVLGTEAFF
>TRBV11-1
CASSPRPVAYEQYF
>TRBV29-1
CSTRGWNGNTIYF
>TRBV10-3
CAIREAVGLPEAFF
>TRBV11-1
CASSLYRNNSYEQYF
>TRBV29-1
CTADMGGPQYF
>TRBV6-5
CASTYSGGDGYAF
>TRBV20-1
CSARLGSENEQFF
>TRBV4-1
CASSQASGASGNTIYF
>TRBV6-5
CVSSSDTLWSGANVLTF
>TRBV11-3
CASSPGLAGAETQYF
>TRBV11-3
CASTSGQGAGDTQYF
>TRBV7-2
CASSLDQGADTQYF
>TRBV29-1
CSSRLGSGRAGSDTKHF
>TRBV12-3/TRBV12-4
CASSPAGIAEAFF
>TRBV11-2
CASRAGGPVWSYNEQFF
>TRBV5-1
CATRLNMNTEAFF
>TRBV4-1
CASSQVGGPYGYTF
>TRBV12-3/TRBV12-4
CVSTFSGAYEQYF